This paragraph covers one T cell receptor (beta chain) sequence. Its antigen is not known. This record belongs to a study of cytomegalovirus exposure and HLA in healthy donors. Study results and caveats: A later analysis found first-cohort TCR clusters tended to co-occur in the 100 to 150 validation repertoires. There were a few CMV-associated chains whose specificity for CMV antigens was confirmed in vitro.

Assay: immunoSEQ multiplex PCR; the TCRdb copy retains only in-frame clones and omits some. Here the sample spans hundreds of thousands of clones, 70% to 90% being singletons. The source is a woman aged 18-29 years in good health and CMV-seronegative. Material for sequencing was PBMCs.

The CDR3 protein is CASSPWDRLYEQYF. The CDR3 nucleotides are TGTGCCAGCAGCCCTTGGGACAGGCTTTACGAGCAGTACTTC. V gene TRBV9 combines with J gene TRBJ2-7; TRBD1 matches 8 bases. Per germline, CDR1 SGDLS and CDR2 YYNGEE. The CDR3 extends over 14 amino acids. Germline trimming cut 4 bases from V and 4 bases from J; bases unmatched to any gene: 7.